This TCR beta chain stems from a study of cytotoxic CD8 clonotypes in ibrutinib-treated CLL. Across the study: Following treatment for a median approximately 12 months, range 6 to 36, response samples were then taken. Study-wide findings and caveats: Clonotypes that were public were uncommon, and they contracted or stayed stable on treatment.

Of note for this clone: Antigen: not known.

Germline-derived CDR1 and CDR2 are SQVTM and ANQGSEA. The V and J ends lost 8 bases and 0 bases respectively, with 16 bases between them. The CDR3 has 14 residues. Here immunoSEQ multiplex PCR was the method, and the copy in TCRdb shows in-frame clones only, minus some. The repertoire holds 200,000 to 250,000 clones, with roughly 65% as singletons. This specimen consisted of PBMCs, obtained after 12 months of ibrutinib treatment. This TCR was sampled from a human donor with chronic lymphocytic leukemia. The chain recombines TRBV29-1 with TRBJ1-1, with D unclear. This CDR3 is CSLGGLTMNTEAFF. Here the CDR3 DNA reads TGCAGCTTGGGTGGTTTGACCATGAACACTGAAGCTTTCTTT.